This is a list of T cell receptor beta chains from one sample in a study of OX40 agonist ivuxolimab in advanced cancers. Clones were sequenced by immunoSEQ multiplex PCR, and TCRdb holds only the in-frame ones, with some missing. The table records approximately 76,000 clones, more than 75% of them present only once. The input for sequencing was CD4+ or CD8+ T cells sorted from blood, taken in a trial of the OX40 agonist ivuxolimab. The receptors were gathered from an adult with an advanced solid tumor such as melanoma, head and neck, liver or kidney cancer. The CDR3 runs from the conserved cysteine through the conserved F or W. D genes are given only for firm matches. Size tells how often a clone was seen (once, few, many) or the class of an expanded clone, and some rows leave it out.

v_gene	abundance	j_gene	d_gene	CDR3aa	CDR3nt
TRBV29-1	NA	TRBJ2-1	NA	CSVFLGPGPGQRRTYNEQFF	TGCAGCGTTTTTTTGGGACCGGGGCCAGGGCAACGGAGGACCTACAATGAGCAGTTCTTC
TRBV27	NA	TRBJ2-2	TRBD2	CASSGTRVRTGELFF	TGTGCCAGCAGCGGGACTAGGGTGCGCACCGGGGAGCTGTTTTTT
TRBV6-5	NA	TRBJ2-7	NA	CASSSRYEQYF	TGTGCCAGCAGCTCCCGCTACGAGCAGTACTTC
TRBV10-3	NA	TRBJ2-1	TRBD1	CAIRGQGYEQFF	TGTGCCATCAGGGGACAGGGCTATGAGCAGTTCTTC
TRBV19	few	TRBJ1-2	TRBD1	CASSRGQGGNGYTF	TGTGCCAGTAGTAGAGGACAGGGGGGGAATGGCTACACCTTC
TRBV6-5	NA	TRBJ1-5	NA	CASSYSGGPTEPQHF	TGTGCCAGCAGTTACTCGGGGGGGCCTACGGAGCCCCAGCATTTT
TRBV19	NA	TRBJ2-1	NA	CASRNGGLRIHNEQFF	TGTGCCAGTAGAAACGGCGGCTTACGCATTCACAATGAGCAGTTCTTC
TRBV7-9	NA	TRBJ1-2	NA	CASSLGSGMERGYTF	TGTGCCAGCAGCTTAGGGAGCGGGATGGAGAGGGGCTACACCTTC
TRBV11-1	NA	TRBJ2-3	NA	CASSSSGSTDTQYF	TGTGCCAGCAGCTCGTCGGGCAGCACAGATACGCAGTATTTT
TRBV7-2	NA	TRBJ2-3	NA	CASSPSGPGDTQYF	TGTGCCAGCAGCCCCAGCGGCCCGGGAGATACGCAGTATTTT
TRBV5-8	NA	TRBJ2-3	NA	CASSFRSSMDTQYF	TGTGCCAGCAGCTTCAGATCTAGCATGGATACGCAGTATTTT
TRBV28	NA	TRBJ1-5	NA	CASSSRHGNQPQHF	TGTGCCAGCAGTTCTCGACACGGGAATCAGCCCCAGCATTTT
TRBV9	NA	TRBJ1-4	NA	CASSSRGGSEEKLFF	TGTGCCAGCAGCTCAAGGGGAGGGTCGGAGGAAAAACTGTTTTTT
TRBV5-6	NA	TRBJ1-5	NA	CASRAWGSNQPQHF	TGTGCCAGCAGGGCCTGGGGAAGCAATCAGCCCCAGCATTTT
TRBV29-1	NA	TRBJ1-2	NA	CSVEGGDGYTF	TGCAGCGTTGAAGGGGGCGATGGCTACACCTTC
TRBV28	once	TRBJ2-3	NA	CASRASTDTQYF	TGTGCCAGCCGGGCCTCCACAGATACGCAGTATTTT
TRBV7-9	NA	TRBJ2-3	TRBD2	CASSLMAGGTDTQYF	TGTGCCAGCAGCTTAATGGCGGGGGGAACAGATACGCAGTATTTT
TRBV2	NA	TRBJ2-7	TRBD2	CASKERDGSTLEQYF	TGTGCCAGCAAAGAGCGGGACGGATCTACGTTGGAGCAGTACTTC
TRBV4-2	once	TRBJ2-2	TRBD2	CASSQASGAGELFF	TGTGCCAGCAGCCAGGCTAGCGGGGCCGGGGAGCTGTTTTTT
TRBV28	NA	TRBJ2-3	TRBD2	CASSFGGRGTDTQYF	TGTGCCAGCAGTTTTGGGGGGAGGGGAACAGATACGCAGTATTTT
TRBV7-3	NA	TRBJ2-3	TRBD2	CASSLIRTSGVDTQYF	TGTGCCAGCAGCTTAATTCGGACTAGCGGGGTAGATACGCAGTATTTT
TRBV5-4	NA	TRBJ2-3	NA	CASSVTSTDTQYF	TGTGCCAGCAGCGTCACTAGCACAGATACGCAGTATTTT
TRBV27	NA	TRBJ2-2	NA	CASSLWGGAGTGELFF	TGTGCCAGCAGTTTATGGGGGGGGGCGGGCACCGGGGAGCTGTTTTTT
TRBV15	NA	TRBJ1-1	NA	CATSRDLGGWTEAFF	TGTGCCACCAGCAGAGATTTGGGGGGCTGGACTGAAGCTTTCTTT
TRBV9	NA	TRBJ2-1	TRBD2	CASSVGSLAGYNEQFF	TGTGCCAGCAGCGTAGGAAGTCTAGCGGGTTACAATGAGCAGTTCTTC
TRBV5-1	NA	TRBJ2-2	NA	CASSLGTLNTGELFF	TGCGCCAGCAGCTTGGGGACTTTGAACACCGGGGAGCTGTTTTTT
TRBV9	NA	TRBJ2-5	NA	CASSVAGTEETQYF	TGTGCCAGCAGCGTAGCTGGGACCGAAGAGACCCAGTACTTC
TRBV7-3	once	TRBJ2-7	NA	CASSLDRYSYEQYF	TGTGCCAGCAGCTTAGACAGATACTCCTACGAGCAGTACTTC
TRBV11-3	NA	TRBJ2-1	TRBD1	CASSDREYNEQFF	TGTGCCAGCAGCGACAGGGAATACAATGAGCAGTTCTTC
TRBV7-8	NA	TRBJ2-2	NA	CASSLRREWYGELFF	TGTGCCAGCAGCTTAAGGCGGGAATGGTACGGGGAGCTGTTTTTT
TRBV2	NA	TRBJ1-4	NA	CASSQAQGGEKLFF	TGTGCCAGCAGCCAGGCTCAGGGCGGTGAAAAACTGTTTTTT
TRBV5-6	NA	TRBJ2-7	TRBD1	CASSLGRGTGPYEQYF	TGTGCCAGCAGCTTGGGGAGGGGGACAGGGCCCTACGAGCAGTACTTC
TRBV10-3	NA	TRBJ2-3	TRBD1	CAITRDSADTQYF	TGTGCCATCACCCGGGACAGTGCAGATACGCAGTATTTT
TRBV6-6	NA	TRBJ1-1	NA	CASKQGYTEAFF	TGTGCCAGCAAGCAGGGCTACACTGAAGCTTTCTTT
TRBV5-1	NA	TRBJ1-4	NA	CASRTAQIDEKLFF	TGCGCCAGCCGGACAGCTCAAATCGATGAAAAACTGTTTTTT
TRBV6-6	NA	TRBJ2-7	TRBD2	CASRSGNGEQYF	TGTGCCAGCAGGAGCGGGAACGGCGAGCAGTACTTC
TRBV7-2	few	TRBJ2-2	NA	CASSLVRTLTGELFF	TGTGCCAGCAGCTTAGTACGTACACTCACCGGGGAGCTGTTTTTT
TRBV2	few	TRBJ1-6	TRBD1	CASRDRGESPLHF	TGTGCCAGCCGGGACAGGGGTGAATCACCCCTCCACTTT
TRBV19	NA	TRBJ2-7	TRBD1	CASSMTTGGPF	TGTGCCAGTAGTATGACGACAGGGGGCCCCTTC
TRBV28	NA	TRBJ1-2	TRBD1	CASSLPLRQGANYGYTF	TGTGCCAGCAGTTTACCCCTACGACAGGGGGCTAACTATGGCTACACCTTC
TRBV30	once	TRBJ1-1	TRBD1	CAWRGTGGSREAFF	TGTGCCTGGAGAGGGACAGGGGGAAGTCGTGAAGCTTTCTTT
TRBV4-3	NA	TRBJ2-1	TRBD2	CASSQIWASGGEQFF	TGCGCCAGCAGCCAAATATGGGCTAGCGGGGGCGAGCAGTTCTTC
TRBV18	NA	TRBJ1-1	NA	CASSIREGNTEAFF	TGTGCCAGCTCGATCCGGGAGGGGAACACTGAAGCTTTCTTT
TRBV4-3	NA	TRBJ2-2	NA	CASSQDVGGNTGELFF	TGCGCCAGCAGCCAAGATGTGGGTGGCAACACCGGGGAGCTGTTTTTT
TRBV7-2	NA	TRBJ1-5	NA	CASSLAGGAGQPQHF	TGTGCCAGCAGCTTAGCTGGGGGGGCGGGTCAGCCCCAGCATTTT
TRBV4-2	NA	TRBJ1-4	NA	CASSQRAHEKLFF	TGTGCCAGCAGCCAAAGGGCCCATGAAAAACTGTTTTTT
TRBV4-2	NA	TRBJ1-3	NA	CASSATEARGTIYF	TGTGCCAGCAGCGCTACAGAGGCCCGGGGCACCATATATTTT
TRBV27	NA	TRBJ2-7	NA	CAGSRGFAEQYF	TGTGCCGGCAGTCGAGGTTTTGCCGAGCAGTACTTC
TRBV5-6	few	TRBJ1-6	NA	CASSFGTGTLNSPLHF	TGTGCCAGCAGCTTCGGAACTGGGACTCTCAATTCACCCCTCCACTTT
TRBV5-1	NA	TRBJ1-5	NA	CASSLAGVGNQPQHF	TGCGCCAGCAGCTTGGCAGGGGTGGGCAATCAGCCCCAGCATTTT
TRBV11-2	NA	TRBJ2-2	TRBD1	CASRRGRTGELFF	TGTGCCAGCAGGAGGGGGCGCACCGGGGAGCTGTTTTTT
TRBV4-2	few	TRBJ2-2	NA	CASSQDQSGPGELFF	TGTGCCAGCAGCCAAGATCAATCAGGGCCCGGGGAGCTGTTTTTT
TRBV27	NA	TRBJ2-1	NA	CASSFGTEPTDEQFF	TGTGCCAGCAGTTTTGGGACGGAGCCGACGGATGAGCAGTTCTTC